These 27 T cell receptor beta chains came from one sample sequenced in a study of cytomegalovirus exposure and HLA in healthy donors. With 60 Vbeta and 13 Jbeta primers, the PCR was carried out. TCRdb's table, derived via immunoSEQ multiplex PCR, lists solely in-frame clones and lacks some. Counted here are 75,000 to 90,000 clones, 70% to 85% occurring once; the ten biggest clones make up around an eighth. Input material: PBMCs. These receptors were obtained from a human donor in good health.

CDR3 amino acids: CASSIKGAPLEKLFF. CDR3 DNA sequence: TGTGCCAGCAGCATTAAGGGGGCTCCGTTAGAAAAACTGTTTTTT. The V call is TRBV2, the J call TRBJ1-4; 7 positions match TRBD1. Trimming cost V 6 bases and J 8 bases; bases outside gene matches: 12. Germline V gives CDR1 SNHLY, CDR2 FYNNEI. This CDR3 region has 15 residues. The entire variable domain, with the rest obtained from reference TRBV2 and TRBJ1-4, is as follows: EPEVTQTPSHQVTQMGQEVILRCVPISNHLYFYWYRQILGQKVEFLVSFYNNEISEKSEIFDDQFSVERPDGSNFTLKIRSTKLEDSAMYFCASSIKGAPLEKLFFGSGTQLSVL.

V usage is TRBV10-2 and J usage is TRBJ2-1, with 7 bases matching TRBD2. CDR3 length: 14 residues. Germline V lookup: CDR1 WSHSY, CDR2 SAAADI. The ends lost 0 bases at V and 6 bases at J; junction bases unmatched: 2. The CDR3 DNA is TGCGCCAGCAGTGAGTCTTGGACTAGCAATGAGCAGTTCTTC. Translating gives CASSESWTSNEQFF.

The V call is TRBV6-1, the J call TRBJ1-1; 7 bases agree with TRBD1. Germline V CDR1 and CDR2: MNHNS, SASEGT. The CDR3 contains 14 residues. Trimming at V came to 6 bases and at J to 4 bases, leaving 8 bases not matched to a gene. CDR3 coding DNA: TGTGCCAGCAGCCCGGGACAGAGAGGCACTGAAGCTTTCTTT. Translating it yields CASSPGQRGTEAFF.

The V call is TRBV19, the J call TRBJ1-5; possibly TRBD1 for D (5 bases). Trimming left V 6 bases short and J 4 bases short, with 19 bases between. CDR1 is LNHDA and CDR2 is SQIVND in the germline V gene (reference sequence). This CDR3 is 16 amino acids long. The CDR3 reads CASRRGLLQANQPQHF. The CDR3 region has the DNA TGTGCCAGTAGGCGGGGATTGTTACAGGCGAATCAGCCCCAGCATTTT.

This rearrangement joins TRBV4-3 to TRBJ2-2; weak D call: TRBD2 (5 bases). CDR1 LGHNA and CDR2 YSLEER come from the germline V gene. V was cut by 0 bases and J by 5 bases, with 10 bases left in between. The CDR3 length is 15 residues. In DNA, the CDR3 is TGCGCCAGCAGCCAAGATCTAGCTGTGACCGGGGAGCTGTTTTTT. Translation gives CASSQDLAVTGELFF.

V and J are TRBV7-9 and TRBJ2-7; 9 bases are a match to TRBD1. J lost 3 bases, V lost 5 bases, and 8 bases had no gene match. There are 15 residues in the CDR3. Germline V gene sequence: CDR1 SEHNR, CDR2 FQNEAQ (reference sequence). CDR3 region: CASSLPGQGNYEQYF. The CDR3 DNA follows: TGTGCCAGCAGCCTCCCCGGACAGGGGAACTACGAGCAGTACTTC.

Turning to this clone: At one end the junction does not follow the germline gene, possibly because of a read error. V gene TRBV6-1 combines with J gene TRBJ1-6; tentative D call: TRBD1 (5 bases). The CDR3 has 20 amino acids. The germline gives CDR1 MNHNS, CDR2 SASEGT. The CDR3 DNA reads TGTGCCAGCAGTGAATTAGGTTGGGGCGACTCTCCGAAGAGGAATTCACCCCTCAACTTT. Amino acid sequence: CASSELGWGDSPKRNSPLNF.

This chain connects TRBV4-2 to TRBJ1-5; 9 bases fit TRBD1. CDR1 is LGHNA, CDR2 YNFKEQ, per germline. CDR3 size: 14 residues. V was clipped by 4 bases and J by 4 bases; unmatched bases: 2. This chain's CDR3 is CASSRGQGNQPQHF. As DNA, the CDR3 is TGTGCCAGCAGCCGAGGACAGGGGAATCAGCCCCAGCATTTT.

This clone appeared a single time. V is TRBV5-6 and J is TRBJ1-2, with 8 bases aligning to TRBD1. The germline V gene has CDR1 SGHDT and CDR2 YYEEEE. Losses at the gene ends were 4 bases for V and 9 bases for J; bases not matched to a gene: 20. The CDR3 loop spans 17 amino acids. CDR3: CASSTWGAGGPSMRYTF. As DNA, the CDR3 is TGTGCCAGCAGCACCTGGGGGGCAGGGGGCCCTTCTATGCGCTACACCTTC.

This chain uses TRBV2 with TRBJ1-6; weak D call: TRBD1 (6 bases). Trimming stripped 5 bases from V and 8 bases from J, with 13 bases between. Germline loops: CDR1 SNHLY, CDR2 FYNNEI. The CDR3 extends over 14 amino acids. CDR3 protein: CASSPDRQYSPLHF. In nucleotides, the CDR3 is TGTGCCAGCAGTCCGGACAGACAATATTCACCCCTCCACTTT.

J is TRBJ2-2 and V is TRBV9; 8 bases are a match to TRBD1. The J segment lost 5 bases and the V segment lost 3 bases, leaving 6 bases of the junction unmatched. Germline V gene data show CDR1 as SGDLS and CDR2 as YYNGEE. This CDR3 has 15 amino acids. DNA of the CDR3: TGTGCCAGCAGCGCCGGACAGGGTTTGACCGGGGAGCTGTTTTTT. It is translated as CASSAGQGLTGELFF.

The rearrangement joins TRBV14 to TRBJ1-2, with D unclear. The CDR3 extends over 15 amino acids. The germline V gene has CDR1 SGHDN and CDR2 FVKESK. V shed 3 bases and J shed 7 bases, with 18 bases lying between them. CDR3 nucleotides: TGTGCCAGCAGCCATGAGGCAGCGAGCTTAGTTGGCTACACCTTC. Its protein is CASSHEAASLVGYTF.

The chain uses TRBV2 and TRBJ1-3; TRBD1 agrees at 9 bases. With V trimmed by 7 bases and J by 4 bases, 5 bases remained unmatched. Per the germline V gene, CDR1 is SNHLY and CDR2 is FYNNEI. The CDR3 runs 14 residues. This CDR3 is CASTLGTGGNTIYF. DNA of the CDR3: TGTGCCAGCACCTTAGGGACAGGGGGAAACACCATATATTTT.

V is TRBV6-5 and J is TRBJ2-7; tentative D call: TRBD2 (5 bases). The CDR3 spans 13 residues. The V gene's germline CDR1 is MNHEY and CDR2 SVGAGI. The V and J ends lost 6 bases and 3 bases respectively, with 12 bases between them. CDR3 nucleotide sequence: TGTGCCAGCAGGAGGGAAACTTTCTACGAGCAGTACTTC. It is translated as CASRRETFYEQYF.

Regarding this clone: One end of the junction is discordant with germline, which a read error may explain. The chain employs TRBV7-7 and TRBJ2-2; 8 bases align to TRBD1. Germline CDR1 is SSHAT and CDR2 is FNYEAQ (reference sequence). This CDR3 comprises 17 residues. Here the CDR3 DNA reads TGTGCTAGCAGCTTAACACCCGGGACAGGAGCGAGAGGGGAGCTGTTTTTT. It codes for CASSLTPGTGARGELFF. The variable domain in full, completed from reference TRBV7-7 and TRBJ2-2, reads GAGVSQSPRYKVTKRGQDVTLRCDPISSHATLYWYQQALGQGPEFLTYFNYEAQPDKSGLPSDRFSAERPEGSISTLTIQRTEQRDSAMYRCASSLTPGTGARGELFFGEGSRLTVL.

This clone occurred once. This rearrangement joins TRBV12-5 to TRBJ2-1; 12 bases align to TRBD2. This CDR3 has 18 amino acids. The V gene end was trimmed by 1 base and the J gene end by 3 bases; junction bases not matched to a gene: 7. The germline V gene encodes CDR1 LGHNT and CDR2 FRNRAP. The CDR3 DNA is TGTGCTAGTGGTTTGGCTGGACTAGCGGGGTCCCTCTACAATGAGCAGTTCTTC. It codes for CASGLAGLAGSLYNEQFF.

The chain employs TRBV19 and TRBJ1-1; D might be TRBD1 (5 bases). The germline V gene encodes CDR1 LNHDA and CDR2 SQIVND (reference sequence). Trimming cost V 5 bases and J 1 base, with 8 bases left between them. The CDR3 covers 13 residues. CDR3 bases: TGTGCCAGTAGTGAACAGGCGAACACTGAAGCTTTCTTT. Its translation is CASSEQANTEAFF.

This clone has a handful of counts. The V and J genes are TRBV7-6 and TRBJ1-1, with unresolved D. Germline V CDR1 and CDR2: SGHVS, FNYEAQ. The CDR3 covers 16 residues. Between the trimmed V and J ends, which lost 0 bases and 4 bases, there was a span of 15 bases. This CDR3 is CASSLAVAALGTEAFF. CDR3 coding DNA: TGTGCCAGCAGCTTAGCGGTTGCGGCCCTGGGCACTGAAGCTTTCTTT.

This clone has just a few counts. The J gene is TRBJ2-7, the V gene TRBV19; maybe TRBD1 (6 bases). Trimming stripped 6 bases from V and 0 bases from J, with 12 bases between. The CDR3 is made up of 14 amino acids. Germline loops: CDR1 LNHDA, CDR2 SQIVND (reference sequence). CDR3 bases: TGTGCCAGTAGAGTGGGGGACACCTCCTACGAGCAGTACTTC. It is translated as CASRVGDTSYEQYF.

CDR3 amino acids: CSVELSAGRVGGYTF. The CDR3 nucleotides read TGCAGCGTTGAACTCTCAGCCGGCAGGGTTGGCGGCTACACCTTC. The chain carries TRBV29-1 and TRBJ1-2; perhaps TRBD1 as D (5 bases). CDR1 and CDR2 from the germline V gene are SQVTM and ANQGSEA. The CDR3 runs 15 residues. The germline V and J ends were trimmed by 2 bases and 8 bases, with 21 bases remaining between them.

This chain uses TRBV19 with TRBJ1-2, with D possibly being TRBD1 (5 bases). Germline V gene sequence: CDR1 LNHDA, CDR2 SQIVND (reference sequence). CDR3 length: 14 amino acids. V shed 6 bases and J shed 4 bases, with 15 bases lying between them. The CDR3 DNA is TGTGCCAGTAGCGCAACAGGAGATCTCTATGGCTACACCTTC. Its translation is CASSATGDLYGYTF. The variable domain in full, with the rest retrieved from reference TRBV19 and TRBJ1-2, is DGGITQSPKYLFRKEGQNVTLSCEQNLNHDAMYWYRQDPGQGLRLIYYSQIVNDFQKGDIAEGYSVSREKKESFPLTVTSAQKNPTAFYLCASSATGDLYGYTFGSGTRLTVV.

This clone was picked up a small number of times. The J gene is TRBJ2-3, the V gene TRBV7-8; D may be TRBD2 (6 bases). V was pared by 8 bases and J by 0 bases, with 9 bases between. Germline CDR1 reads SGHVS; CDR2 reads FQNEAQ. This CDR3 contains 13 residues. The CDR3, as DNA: TGTGCCAGCGGGCGGGGAAGCACAGATACGCAGTATTTT. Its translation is CASGRGSTDTQYF.

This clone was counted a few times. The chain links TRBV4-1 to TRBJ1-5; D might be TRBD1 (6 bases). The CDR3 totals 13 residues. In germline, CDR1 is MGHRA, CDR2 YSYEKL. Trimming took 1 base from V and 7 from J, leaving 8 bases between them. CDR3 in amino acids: CASSQVQGQPQHF. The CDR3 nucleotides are TGCGCCAGCAGCCAAGTCCAGGGGCAGCCCCAGCATTTT.

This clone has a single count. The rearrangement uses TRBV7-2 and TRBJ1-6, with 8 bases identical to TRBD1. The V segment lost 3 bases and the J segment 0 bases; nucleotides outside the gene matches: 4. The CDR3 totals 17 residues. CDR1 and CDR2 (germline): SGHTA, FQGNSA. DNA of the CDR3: TGTGCCAGCAGCTTGCGGACAGGGAGCTCCTATAATTCACCCCTCCACTTT. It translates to CASSLRTGSSYNSPLHF.

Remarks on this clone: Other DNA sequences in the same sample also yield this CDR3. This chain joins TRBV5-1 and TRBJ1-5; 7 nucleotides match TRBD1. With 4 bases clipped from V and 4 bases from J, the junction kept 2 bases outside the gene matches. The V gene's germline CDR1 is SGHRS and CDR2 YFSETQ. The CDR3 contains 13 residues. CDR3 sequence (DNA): TGCGCCAGCAGCCTACAGGGGAATCAGCCCCAGCATTTT. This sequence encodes CASSLQGNQPQHF.

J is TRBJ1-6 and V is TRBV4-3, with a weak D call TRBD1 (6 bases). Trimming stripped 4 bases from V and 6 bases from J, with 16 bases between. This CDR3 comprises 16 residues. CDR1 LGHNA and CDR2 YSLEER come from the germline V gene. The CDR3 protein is CASSRALGGPNSPLHF. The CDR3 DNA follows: TGCGCCAGCAGCCGAGCCCTCGGGGGGCCTAATTCACCCCTCCACTTT.

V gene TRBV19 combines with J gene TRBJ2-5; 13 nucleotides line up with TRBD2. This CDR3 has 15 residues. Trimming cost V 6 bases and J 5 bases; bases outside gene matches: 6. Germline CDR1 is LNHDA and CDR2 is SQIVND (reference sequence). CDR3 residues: CASSWTSGGLETQYF. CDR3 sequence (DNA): TGTGCCAGTAGCTGGACTAGCGGGGGTTTGGAGACCCAGTACTTC.